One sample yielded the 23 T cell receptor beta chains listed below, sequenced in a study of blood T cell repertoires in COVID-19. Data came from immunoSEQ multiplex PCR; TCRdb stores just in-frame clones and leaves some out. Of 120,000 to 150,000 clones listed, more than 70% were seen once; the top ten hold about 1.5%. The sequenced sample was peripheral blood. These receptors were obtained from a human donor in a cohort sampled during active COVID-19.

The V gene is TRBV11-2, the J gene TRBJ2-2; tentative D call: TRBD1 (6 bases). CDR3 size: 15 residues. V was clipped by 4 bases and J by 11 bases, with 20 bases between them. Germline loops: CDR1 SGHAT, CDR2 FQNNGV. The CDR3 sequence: CASSYPQGNKRELFF. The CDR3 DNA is TGTGCCAGCAGCTACCCGCAGGGGAATAAGAGAGAGCTGTTTTTT.

In DNA form, the CDR3 reads TGTGCCAGCAGGCCCTTCGTGGGAGGCACAGATACGCAGTATTTT. It encodes CASRPFVGGTDTQYF. The J gene is TRBJ2-3, the V gene TRBV2; D possibly corresponds to TRBD2 (5 bases). The germline V gene encodes CDR1 SNHLY and CDR2 FYNNEI. Trimming removed 6 bases at V and 1 base at J, with 14 bases between. This CDR3 is 15 amino acids long. The complete variable domain, with remaining parts taken from reference TRBV2 and TRBJ2-3, reads EPEVTQTPSHQVTQMGQEVILRCVPISNHLYFYWYRQILGQKVEFLVSFYNNEISEKSEIFDDQFSVERPDGSNFTLKIRSTKLEDSAMYFCASRPFVGGTDTQYFGPGTRLTVL.

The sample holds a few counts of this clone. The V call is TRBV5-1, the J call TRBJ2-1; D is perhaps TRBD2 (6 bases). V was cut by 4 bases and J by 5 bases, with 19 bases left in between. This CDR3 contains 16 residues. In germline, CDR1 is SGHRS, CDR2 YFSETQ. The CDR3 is CASSRGLWRGHNEQFF. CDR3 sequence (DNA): TGCGCCAGCAGCCGCGGGCTATGGCGGGGCCACAATGAGCAGTTCTTC.

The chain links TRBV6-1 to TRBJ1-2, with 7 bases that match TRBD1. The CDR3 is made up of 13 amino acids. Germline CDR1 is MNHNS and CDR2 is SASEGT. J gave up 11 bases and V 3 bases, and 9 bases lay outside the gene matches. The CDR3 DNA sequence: TGTGCCAGCAGTGACCCAGGGGGTAGGAGATACACCTTC. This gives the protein CASSDPGGRRYTF.

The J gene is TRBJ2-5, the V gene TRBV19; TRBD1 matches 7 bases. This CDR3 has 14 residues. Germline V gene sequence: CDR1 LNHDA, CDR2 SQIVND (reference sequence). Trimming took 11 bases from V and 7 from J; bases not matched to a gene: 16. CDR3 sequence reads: CALRGSLSMLTQYF. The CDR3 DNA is TGTGCCCTCAGGGGGTCCCTATCGATGTTGACCCAGTACTTC.

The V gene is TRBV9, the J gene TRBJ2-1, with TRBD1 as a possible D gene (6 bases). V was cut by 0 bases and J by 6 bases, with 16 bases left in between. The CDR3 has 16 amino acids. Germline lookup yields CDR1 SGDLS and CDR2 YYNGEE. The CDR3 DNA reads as TGTGCCAGCAGCGTAGTCGTAGGGGGACCCACCAATGAGCAGTTCTTC. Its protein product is CASSVVVGGPTNEQFF. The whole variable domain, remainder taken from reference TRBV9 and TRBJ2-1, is DSGVTQTPKHLITATGQRVTLRCSPRSGDLSVYWYQQSLDQGLQFLIQYYNGEERAKGNILERFSAQQFPDLHSELNLSSLELGDSALYFCASSVVVGGPTNEQFFGPGTRLTVL.

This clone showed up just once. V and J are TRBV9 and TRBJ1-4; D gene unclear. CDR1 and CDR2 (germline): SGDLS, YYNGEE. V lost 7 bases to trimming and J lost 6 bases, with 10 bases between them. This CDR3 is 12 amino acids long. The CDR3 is CASGPADEKLFF. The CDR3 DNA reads TGTGCCAGCGGCCCGGCGGATGAAAAACTGTTTTTT.

Here the CDR3 reads CASSSQGRGSNQPQHF. The CDR3 bases are TGTGCCAGCAGCTCCCAGGGGCGGGGGAGCAATCAGCCCCAGCATTTT. The chain uses TRBV11-2 and TRBJ1-5, with D possibly TRBD1 on 6 matching bases. The V and J ends lost 4 bases and 1 base respectively, with 14 bases between them. Germline assignment: CDR1 SGHAT and CDR2 FQNNGV. This CDR3 contains 16 residues.

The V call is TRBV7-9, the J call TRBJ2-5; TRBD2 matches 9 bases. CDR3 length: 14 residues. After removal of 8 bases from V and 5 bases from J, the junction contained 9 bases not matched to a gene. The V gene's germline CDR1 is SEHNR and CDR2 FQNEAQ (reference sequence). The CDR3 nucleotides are TGTGCCAGCGGTACTACTAGCGGGTCTGAGACCCAGTACTTC. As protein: CASGTTSGSETQYF.

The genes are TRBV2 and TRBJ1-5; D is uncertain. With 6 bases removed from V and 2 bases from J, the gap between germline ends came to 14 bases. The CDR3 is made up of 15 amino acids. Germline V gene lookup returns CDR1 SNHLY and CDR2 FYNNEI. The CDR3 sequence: CASSLIRVGNQPQHF. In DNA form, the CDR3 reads TGTGCCAGCAGCCTAATACGGGTGGGCAATCAGCCCCAGCATTTT.

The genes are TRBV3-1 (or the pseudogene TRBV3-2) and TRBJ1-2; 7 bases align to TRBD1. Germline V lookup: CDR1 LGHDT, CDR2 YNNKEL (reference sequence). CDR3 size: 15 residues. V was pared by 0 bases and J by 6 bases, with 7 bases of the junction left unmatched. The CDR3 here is CASSQDWGRGNGYTF. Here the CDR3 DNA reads TGTGCCAGCAGCCAAGATTGGGGCAGGGGGAATGGCTACACCTTC.

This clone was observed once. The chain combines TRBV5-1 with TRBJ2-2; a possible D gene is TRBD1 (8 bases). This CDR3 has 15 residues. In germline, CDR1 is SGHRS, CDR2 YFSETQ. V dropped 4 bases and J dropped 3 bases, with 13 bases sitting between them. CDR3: CASSRTGGDTGELFF. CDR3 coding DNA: TGCGCCAGCAGCCGTACAGGGGGGGACACCGGGGAGCTGTTTTTT.

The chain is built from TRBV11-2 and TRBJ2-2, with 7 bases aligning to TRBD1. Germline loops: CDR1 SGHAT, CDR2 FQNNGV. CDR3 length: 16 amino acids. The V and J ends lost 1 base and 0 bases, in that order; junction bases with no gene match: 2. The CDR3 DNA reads TGTGCCAGCAGCTTAGCCGGGACAGCGAACACCGGGGAGCTGTTTTTT. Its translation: CASSLAGTANTGELFF.

CDR3 sequence: CASSVGGSTREKLFF. CDR3 DNA: TGTGCCAGCAGCGTAGGGGGTAGCACTAGGGAAAAACTGTTTTTT. The chain couples TRBV9 to TRBJ1-4, with unresolved D. CDR3 size: 15 residues. V lost 0 bases, J lost 8 bases, and 14 bases lay in between. Germline values: CDR1 SGDLS, CDR2 YYNGEE.

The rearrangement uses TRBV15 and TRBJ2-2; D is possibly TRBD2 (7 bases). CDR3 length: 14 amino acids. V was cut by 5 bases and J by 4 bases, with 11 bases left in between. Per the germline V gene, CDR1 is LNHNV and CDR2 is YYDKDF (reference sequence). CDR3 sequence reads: CATSWGGRTGELFF. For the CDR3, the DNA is TGTGCCACCAGCTGGGGGGGCCGCACCGGGGAGCTGTTTTTT.

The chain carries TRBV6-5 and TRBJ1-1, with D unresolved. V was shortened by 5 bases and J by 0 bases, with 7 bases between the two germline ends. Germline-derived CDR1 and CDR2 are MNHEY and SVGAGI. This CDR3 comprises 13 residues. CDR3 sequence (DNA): TGTGCCAGCAGTAGAGATATGAACACTGAAGCTTTCTTT. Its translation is CASSRDMNTEAFF.

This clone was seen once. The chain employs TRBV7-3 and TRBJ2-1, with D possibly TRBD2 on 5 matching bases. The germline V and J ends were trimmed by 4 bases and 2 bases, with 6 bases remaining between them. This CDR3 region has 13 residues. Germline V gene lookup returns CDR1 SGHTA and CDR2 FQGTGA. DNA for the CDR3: TGTGCCAGCAGCTCCGGGACCTACAATGAGCAGTTCTTC. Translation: CASSSGTYNEQFF.

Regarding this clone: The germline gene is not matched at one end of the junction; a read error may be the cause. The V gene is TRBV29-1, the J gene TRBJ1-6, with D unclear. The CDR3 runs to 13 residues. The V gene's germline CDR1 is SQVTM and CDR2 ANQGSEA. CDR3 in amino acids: CPLASSYNSPLHF. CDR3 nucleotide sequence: TGTCCCCTAGCTAGCTCCTATAATTCACCCCTCCACTTT.

Here the CDR3 reads CASSPGDLQETQYF. CDR3 nucleotide sequence: TGTGCCAGCAGCCCGGGAGACCTCCAAGAGACCCAGTACTTC. V is TRBV5-4 and J is TRBJ2-5, with D perhaps TRBD2 (6 bases). The V end lost 4 bases, the J end lost 1 base, and 11 bases lay between the germline ends. This CDR3 comprises 14 residues. The germline gives CDR1 SGHNT, CDR2 YYREEE (reference sequence).

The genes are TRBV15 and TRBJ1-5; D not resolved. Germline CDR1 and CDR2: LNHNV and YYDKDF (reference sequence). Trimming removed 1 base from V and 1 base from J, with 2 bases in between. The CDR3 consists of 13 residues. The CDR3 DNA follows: TGTGCCACCAGCAGAGTAAGCAATCAGCCCCAGCATTTT. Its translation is CATSRVSNQPQHF.

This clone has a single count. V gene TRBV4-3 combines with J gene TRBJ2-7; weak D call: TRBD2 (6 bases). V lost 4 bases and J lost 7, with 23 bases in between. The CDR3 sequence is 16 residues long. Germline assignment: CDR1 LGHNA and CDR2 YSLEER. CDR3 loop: CASSRSWGGDLLEQYF. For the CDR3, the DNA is TGCGCCAGCAGCCGGAGCTGGGGCGGGGACCTCTTGGAGCAGTACTTC.

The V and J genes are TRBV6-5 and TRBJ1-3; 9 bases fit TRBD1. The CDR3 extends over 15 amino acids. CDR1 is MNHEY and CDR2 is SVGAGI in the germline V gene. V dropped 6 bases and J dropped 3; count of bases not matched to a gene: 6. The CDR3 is CASSRTGGDGNTIYF. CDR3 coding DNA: TGTGCCAGCAGCCGCACAGGGGGCGATGGAAACACCATATATTTT.

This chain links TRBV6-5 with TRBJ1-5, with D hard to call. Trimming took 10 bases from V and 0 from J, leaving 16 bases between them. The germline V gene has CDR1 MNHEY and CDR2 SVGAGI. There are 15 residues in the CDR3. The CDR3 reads CATLGGSYSNQPQHF. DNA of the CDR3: TGTGCCACCCTTGGCGGCAGTTATAGCAATCAGCCCCAGCATTTT.